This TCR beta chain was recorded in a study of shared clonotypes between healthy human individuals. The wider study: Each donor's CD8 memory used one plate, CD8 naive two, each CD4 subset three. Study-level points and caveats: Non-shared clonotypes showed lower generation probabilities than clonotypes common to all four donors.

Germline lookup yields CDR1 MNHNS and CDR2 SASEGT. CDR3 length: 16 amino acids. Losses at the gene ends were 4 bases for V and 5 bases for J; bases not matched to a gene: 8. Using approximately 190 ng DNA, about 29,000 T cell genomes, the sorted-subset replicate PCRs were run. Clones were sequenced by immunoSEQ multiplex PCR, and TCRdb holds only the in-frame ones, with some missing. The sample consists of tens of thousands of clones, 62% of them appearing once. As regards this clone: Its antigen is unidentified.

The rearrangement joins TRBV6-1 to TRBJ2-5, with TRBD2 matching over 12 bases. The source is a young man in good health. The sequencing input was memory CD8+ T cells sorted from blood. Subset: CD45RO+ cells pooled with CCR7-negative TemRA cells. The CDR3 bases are TGTGCCAGCAGTGGGACTAGCGGGACCGGGGGGGAGACCCAGTACTTC. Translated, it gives CASSGTSGTGGETQYF.